Listed here is a single T cell receptor beta chain. This entry belongs to a study of cytomegalovirus exposure and HLA in healthy donors. Whereas donors were nominally healthy upon sampling, unrecorded immune exposures were probable. V was cut by 8 bases and J by 3 bases, with 14 bases left in between. The V gene's germline CDR1 is MNHEY and CDR2 SVGAGI. The CDR3 spans 13 residues. PCR was performed using 60 Vbeta and 13 Jbeta primers. Sequencing was performed with immunoSEQ multiplex PCR; in TCRdb, only in-frame clones are kept and a portion is missing. Of around 92,000 clones in the sample, over 65% are singletons; the top ten hold approximately 15%.

Input material: PBMCs. This clonotype was sampled from a man between 60 and 70 years old in good health and CMV-seropositive. The chain employs TRBV6-5 and TRBJ2-7, with D perhaps TRBD2 (5 bases). CDR3 sequence: CASRRGMGYEQYF. The CDR3, as DNA: TGTGCCAGCCGACGGGGAATGGGCTACGAGCAGTACTTC.